This T cell receptor beta chain was found in a study of T-cell reconstitution after alpha-beta-depleted transplantation in children. This CDR3 is 13 amino acids long. Germline V lookup: CDR1 MNHEY, CDR2 SVGAGI. Trimming cost V 3 bases and J 2 bases, with 2 bases left between them. General study results and limits: The origin of alpha-beta T cells about two months after transplant was reportedly several hundred expanded graft clones. T-cell counts and diversity were attributed mostly to newly produced T cells one year after transplant. Where some patients showed high TCRbeta diversity at day 60, it came from recipient T cells and thymic progenitors that had survived.

Ten or more counts support this clonotype. Its antigen is as yet unknown. Unique molecular identifiers featured in how the TCRbeta library was prepared. TCRdb re-analysed the PCR reads in MiXCR, keeping a single row per CDR3 protein. The data hold 400,000 to 450,000 distinct CDR3 sequences, with around two fifths observed a single time. This sample comprised PBMCs, obtained before TCRalphabeta/CD19-depleted stem cell transplant. The receptor's source is a girl aged 2 to 10 with aplastic anemia, due to receive a stem cell transplant. The rearrangement uses TRBV6-5 and TRBJ2-6; D remains ambiguous. The CDR3 here is CASSYAGANVLTF. In nucleotides, the CDR3 is TGTGCCAGCAGTTATGCTGGGGCCAACGTCCTGACTTTC.